These 3 T cell receptor beta chains originate from one sample sequenced in a study of technical replicates of blood from a few donors. Using immunoSEQ multiplex PCR, the repertoire was profiled, and TCRdb retains in-frame clones only, with some absent. The table lists more than 80,000 clones, approximately 96% of them singletons. The sample consisted of T cells isolated from PBMCs. These receptors were taken from a human donor in good health.

The chain couples TRBV10-3 to TRBJ1-2; D is possibly TRBD1 (5 bases). With 0 bases removed from V and 7 bases from J, the gap between germline ends came to 12 bases. In germline, CDR1 is ENHRY, CDR2 SYGVKD. The length of the CDR3 is 14 residues. The CDR3 loop reads CAISESMAGSGYTF. In DNA, the CDR3 is TGTGCCATCAGTGAGTCGATGGCAGGGTCTGGCTACACCTTC.

The chain couples TRBV10-2 to TRBJ1-2, with D possibly being TRBD1 (6 bases). V was cut by 9 bases and J by 6 bases, with 8 bases left in between. The CDR3 totals 10 residues. Germline V gives CDR1 WSHSY, CDR2 SAAADI. The DNA of the CDR3 is TGCGCCAGTGGGACAAATGGCTACACCTTC. This translates into CASGTNGYTF.

The chain uses TRBV11-2 and TRBJ2-4; no firm D call. V was clipped by 3 bases and J by 0 bases, with 6 bases between them. CDR1 and CDR2 (germline): SGHAT, FQNNGV. This CDR3 spans 14 amino acids. The CDR3 loop reads CASSFESAKNIQYF. As DNA, the CDR3 is TGTGCCAGCAGCTTCGAGTCAGCCAAAAACATTCAGTACTTC.